This T cell receptor (beta chain) was sequenced for a study of cytomegalovirus exposure and HLA in healthy donors. PCR used 60 Vbeta primers and 13 Jbeta primers. Sequencing used immunoSEQ multiplex PCR; TCRdb keeps in-frame clones, though not all of them. The sample gives more than 90,000 clones, approximately 70% of which show up once; more than 2.5% is in the top ten. Everyone who donated was a healthy bone marrow donor. There were likely unrecorded immune exposures, though donors were nominally healthy when sampled. The CDR3 covers 16 residues. The V and J ends lost 1 base and 4 bases respectively, with 16 bases between them. Germline V lookup: CDR1 MNHEY, CDR2 SMNVEV (reference sequence).

Sequenced sample: PBMCs. The J gene is TRBJ2-5, the V gene TRBV27; a possible D gene is TRBD1 (6 bases). The TCR sequence derives from a man between 50 and 59 years old in good health and CMV-seronegative. CDR3: CASSLFAKQGPETQYF. DNA of the CDR3: TGTGCCAGCAGTTTATTCGCGAAACAGGGCCCAGAGACCCAGTACTTC.